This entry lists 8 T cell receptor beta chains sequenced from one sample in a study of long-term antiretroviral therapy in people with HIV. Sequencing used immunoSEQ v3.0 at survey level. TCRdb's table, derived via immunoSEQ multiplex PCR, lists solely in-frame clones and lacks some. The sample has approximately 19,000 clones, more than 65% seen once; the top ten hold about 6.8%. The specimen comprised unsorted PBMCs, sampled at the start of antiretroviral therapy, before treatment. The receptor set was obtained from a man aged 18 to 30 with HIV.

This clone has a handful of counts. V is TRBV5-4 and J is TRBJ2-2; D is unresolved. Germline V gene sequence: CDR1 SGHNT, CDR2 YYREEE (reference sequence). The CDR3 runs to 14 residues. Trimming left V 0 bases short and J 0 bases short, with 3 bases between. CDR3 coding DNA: TGTGCCAGCAGCTTGGTGGCGAACACCGGGGAGCTGTTTTTT. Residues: CASSLVANTGELFF.

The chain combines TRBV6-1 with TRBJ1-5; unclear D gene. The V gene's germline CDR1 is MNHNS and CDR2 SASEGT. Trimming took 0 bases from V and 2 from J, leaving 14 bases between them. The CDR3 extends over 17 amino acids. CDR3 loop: CASSEARGPMGNQPQHF. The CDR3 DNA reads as TGTGCCAGCAGTGAAGCGCGAGGGCCGATGGGCAATCAGCCCCAGCATTTT.

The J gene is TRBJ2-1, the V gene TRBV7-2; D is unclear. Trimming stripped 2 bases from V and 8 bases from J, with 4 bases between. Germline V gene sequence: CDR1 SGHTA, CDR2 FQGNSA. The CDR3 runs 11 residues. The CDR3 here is CASSLNDEQFF. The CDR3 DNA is TGTGCCAGCAGCTTAAACGATGAGCAGTTCTTC.

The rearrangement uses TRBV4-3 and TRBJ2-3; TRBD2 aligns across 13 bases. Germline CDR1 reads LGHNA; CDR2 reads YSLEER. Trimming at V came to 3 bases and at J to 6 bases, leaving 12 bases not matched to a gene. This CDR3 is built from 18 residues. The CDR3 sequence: CASSHSYGLAGVPDTQYF. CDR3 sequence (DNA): TGCGCCAGCAGCCATTCTTACGGACTAGCGGGAGTGCCGGATACGCAGTATTTT.

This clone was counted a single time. The CDR3 sequence is CASSSTTGYEQFF. CDR3 DNA: TGTGCCAGCAGTTCGACGACAGGGTATGAGCAGTTCTTC. This chain uses TRBV6-6 with TRBJ2-1; 7 bases align to TRBD1. The germline V gene encodes CDR1 MNHNY and CDR2 SVGAGI (reference sequence). V shed 4 bases and J 8 bases; nucleotides not matched to a gene: 5. The CDR3 sequence is 13 residues long.

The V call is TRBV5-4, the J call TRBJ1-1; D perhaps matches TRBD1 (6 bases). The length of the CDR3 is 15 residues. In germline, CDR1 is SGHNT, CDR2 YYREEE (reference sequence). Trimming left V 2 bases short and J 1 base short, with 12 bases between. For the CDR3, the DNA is TGTGCCAGCAGCTTTCCACAGGGAGCGAACACTGAAGCTTTCTTT. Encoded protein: CASSFPQGANTEAFF.

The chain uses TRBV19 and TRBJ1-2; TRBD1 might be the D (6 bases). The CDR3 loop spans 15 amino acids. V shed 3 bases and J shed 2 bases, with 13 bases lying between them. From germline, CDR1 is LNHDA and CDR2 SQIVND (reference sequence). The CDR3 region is CASSITGTTNYGYTF. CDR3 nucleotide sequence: TGTGCCAGTAGTATCACCGGGACAACGAACTATGGCTACACCTTC.

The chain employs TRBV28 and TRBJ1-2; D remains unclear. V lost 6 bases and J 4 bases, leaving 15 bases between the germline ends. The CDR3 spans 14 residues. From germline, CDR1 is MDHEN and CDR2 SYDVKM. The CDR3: CASSYSVEGYGYTF. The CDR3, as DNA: TGTGCCAGCAGCTACTCAGTCGAAGGCTATGGCTACACCTTC.